The clone carrying this T cell receptor (beta chain) was recorded only once. TCRdb's table, derived via immunoSEQ multiplex PCR, lists solely in-frame clones and lacks some. The table has around 220,000 clones, approximately 81% seen once. The data were taken from a study of blood T cell repertoires in COVID-19. The CDR3 is made up of 17 amino acids. CDR1 and CDR2 from the germline V gene are MNHEY and SVGEGT. V was trimmed by 2 bases and J by 0 bases, leaving 14 bases between them. This receptor was obtained from a woman older than 75 with acute or convalescent COVID-19. What was sequenced was peripheral blood. The chain links TRBV6-2 or TRBV6-3 to TRBJ1-3; D is perhaps TRBD1 (5 bases). This chain's CDR3 is CASSYRDLRISGNTIYF. In DNA, the CDR3 is TGTGCCAGCAGTTACCGGGACTTGAGGATCTCTGGAAACACCATATATTTT.